This TCR beta chain was found in a study of T cell repertoires in cytomegalovirus infection (dated by TCRdb to between 2018 and 2020). Looking at the study overall: The peptide stimulations were aimed at well-studied HLA-B-restricted epitopes as well as recently identified HLA-C-restricted CMV epitopes, whose presentation resists viral immunomodulation. Because public TCR beta signatures pointed to carriage of CMV infection together with the matching HLA type, the HLA type of each donor mattered for the analysis. Paper-wide results and their limitations: The ex vivo response was dominated by HLA-C-restricted CMV-specific TCR beta clonotypes, which also provided the single most frequent clonotype in two of eight donors. Cumulative frequency of public TCR beta family members discriminated carriers of CMV infection plus the relevant HLA type in this cohort and an independent approximately 360-donor cohort.

CDR1 and CDR2 were assigned from the germline V gene (reference sequence) as DFQATT and SNEGSKA. Reading from cysteine to phenylalanine, the CDR3 counts 13 amino acids. Only the CDR3 region is kept as DNA, spanning 39 bases read in frame from base 1. Trimming costs V 3 bases and J 4 bases, and their ends lie 12 bases apart. With respect to this clonotype: It lacks a known antigen. No much larger clone is present one base from it, and per-base qualities are unavailable.

The sample's treatment or condition label is to be understood as: in vitro stimulation with specific CMV peptide epitopes to enrich CMV-specific T cells. This sample was sequenced with an Illumina HiSeq 1500. Through fastp at Q25 and MiXCR, TCRdb rebuilt clones from the public reads, retaining in-frame beta chains. CDR3 protein duplicates are merged, each entry listing the most common genes and DNA. The sample has about 700,000 distinct CDR3 sequences on record, around a third of them singletons. Roughly 18% of the sample goes to the ten largest clones. This receptor chain uses TRBV20-1 and TRBJ2-5; too little of a D gene remains to name it. This TCR was sampled from a human donor in good health (CMV status not recorded). Some clones in this sample may be carry-over from other donors' samples. The sample in question was cultured PBMCs, obtained from culture after CMV antigen stimulation. CDR3 loop: CSARETGRETQYF. At the DNA level, the sequence is TGCAGTGCTAGGGAAACGGGTAGAGAGACCCAGTACTTC.